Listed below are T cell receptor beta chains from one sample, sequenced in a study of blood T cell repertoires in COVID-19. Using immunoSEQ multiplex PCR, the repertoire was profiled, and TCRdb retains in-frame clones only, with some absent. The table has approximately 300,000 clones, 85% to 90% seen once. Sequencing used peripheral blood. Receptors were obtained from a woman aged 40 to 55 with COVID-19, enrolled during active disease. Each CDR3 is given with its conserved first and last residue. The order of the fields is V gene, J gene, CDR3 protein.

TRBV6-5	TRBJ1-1	CASSNGQGNTEAFF
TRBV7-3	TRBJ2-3	CASSLSGPKAFGTADTDTQYF
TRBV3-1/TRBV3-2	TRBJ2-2	CASSQMYTPSTGELFF
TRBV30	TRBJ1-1	CAWSVHLLNTEAFF
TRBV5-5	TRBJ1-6	CASSPRTGVNLGLHF
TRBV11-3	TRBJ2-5	CASSFSDRETQYF
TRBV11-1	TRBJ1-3	CASSTAAAQGNTIYF
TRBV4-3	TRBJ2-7	CASSQDGRSGEQYF
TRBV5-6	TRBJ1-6	CASSFERDYNSPLHF
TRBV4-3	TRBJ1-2	CASSQETGPNYGYTF
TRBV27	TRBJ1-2	CASSATWGGRSGYGYTF
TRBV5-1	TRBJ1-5	CASSLSPGTGASNQPQHF
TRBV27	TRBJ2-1	CASSPLAGLSYNEQFF
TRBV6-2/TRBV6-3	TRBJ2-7	CASSYSRRTGEYEQYF
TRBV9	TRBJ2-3	CASSVGGGQGTDTQYF
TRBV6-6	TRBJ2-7	CASSSSGRSHEQYF
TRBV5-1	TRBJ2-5	CASSPTSGRTETQYF
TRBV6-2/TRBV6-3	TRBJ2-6	CASSYSFAGSGANVLTF
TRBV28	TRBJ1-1	CASSSTGVPAFF
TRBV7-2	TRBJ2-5	CASSTLAGPTQYF
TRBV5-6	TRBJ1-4	CASSASRQGTNEKLFF
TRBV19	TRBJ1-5	CASSIDRDQPQHF
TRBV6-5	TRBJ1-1	CASSHNTQEAFF
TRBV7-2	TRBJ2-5	CASSLTVTGEGQETQYF
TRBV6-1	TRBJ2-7	CASSEASWTGAYEQYF
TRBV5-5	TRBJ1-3	CASSRADWSSGNTIYF
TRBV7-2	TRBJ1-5	CASSLSELGSYSNQPQHF
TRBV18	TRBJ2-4	CASSHEGILAKNIQYF
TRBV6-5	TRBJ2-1	CASSYKDRAGYNEQFF
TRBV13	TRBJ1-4	CASGYHGLVDEKLFF
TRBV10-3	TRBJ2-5	CAIGQNQETQYF
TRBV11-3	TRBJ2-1	CASSFGTNFNEQFF
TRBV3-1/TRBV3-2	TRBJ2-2	CASDFSGGRGELFF
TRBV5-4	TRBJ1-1	CASSSPGQPNTEAFF
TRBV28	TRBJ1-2	CASRENYGYTF
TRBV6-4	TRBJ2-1	CASSVVAGGYSSNNEQFF
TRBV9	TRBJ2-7	CASRGERRRQGAIRPYEQYF
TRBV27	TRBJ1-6	CASSLGAGYNSPLHF
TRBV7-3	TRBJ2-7	CASSALQGGEQYF
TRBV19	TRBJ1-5	CASSVTGTASNQPQHF
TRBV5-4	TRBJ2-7	CASSPGRPSSGSYEQYF
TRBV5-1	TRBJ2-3	CASSDQTPSTDTQYF
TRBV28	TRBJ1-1	CASSLPMNTEAFF
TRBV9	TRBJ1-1	CASSLGQGNTEAFF
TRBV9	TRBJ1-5	CASSGQGFNQPQHF
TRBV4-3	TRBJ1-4	CASSPSGQGQNEKLFF
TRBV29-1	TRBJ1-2	CSVEDRRDRSGYTF
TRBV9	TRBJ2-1	CASSVESRLAGEQFF
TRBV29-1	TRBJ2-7	CSVGGHPYEQYF